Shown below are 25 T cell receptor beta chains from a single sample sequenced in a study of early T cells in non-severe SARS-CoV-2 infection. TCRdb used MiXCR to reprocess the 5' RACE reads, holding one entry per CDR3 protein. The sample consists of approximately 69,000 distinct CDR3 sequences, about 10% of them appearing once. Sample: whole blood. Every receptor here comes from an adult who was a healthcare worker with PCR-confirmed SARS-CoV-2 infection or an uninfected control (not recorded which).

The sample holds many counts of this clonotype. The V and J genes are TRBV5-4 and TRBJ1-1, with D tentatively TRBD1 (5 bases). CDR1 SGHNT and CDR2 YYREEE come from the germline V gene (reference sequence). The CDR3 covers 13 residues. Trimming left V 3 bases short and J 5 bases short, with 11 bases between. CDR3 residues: CASSSDRGTEAFF. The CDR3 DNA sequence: TGTGCCAGCAGCTCCGACAGAGGTACTGAAGCTTTCTTT.

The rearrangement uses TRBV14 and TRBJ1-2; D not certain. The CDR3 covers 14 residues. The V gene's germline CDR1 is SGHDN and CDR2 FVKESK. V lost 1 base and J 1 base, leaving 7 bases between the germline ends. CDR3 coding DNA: TGTGCCAGCAGCCAAGGAGGATTTAACTATGGCTACACCTTC. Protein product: CASSQGGFNYGYTF.

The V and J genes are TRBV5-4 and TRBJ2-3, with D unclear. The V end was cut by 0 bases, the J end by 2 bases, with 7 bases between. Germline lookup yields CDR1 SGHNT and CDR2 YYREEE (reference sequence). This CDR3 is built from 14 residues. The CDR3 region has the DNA TGTGCCAGCAGCTTGGGTGGATTCACAGATACGCAGTATTTT. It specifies CASSLGGFTDTQYF.

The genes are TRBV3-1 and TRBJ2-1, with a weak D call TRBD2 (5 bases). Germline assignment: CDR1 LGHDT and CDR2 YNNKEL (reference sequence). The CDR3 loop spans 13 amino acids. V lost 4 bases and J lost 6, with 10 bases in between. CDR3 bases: TGTGCCAGCAGCCTCATCCGGGGCAATGAGCAGTTCTTC. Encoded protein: CASSLIRGNEQFF.

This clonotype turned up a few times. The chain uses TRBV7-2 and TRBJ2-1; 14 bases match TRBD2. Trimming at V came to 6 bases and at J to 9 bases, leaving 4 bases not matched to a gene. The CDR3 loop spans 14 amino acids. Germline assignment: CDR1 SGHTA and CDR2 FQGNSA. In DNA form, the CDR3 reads TGTGCCAGCAGGACTAGCGGGGGGGAGAGTGAGCAGTTCTTC. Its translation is CASRTSGGESEQFF.

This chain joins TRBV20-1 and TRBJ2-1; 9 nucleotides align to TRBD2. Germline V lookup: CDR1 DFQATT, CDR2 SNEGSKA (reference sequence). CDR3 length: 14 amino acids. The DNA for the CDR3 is TGCACCTCGATAGCGGGAGAATACGACAATGAGCAGTTCTTC. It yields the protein CTSIAGEYDNEQFF.

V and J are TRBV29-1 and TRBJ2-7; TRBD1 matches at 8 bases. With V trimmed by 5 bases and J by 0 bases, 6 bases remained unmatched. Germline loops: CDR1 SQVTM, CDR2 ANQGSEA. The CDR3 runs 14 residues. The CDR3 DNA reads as TGCAGCGTTTACGGACAGGGAAACTCCTACGAGCAGTACTTC. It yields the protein CSVYGQGNSYEQYF.

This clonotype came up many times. Here the CDR3 DNA reads TGCGCCAGCAGCCAAGACTCCCACCTCACCGGGGAGCTGTTTTTT. Its translation is CASSQDSHLTGELFF. The rearrangement links TRBV4-1 to TRBJ2-2; D remains unclear. Germline assignment: CDR1 MGHRA and CDR2 YSYEKL. The CDR3 sequence is 15 residues long. With 0 bases removed from V and 4 bases from J, the gap between germline ends came to 9 bases.

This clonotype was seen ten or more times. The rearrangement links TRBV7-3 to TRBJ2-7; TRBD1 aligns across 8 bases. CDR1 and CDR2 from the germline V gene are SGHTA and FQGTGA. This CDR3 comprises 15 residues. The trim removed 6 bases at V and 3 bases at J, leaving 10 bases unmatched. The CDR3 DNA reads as TGTGCCAGCAGGAACCGGACAGGGAATGACTACGAGCAGTACTTC. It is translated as CASRNRTGNDYEQYF.

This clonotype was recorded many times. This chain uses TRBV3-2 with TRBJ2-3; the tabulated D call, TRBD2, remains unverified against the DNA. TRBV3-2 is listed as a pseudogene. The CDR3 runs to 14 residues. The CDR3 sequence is CASSQGSYTDTQYF. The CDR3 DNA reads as TGTGCCAGCAGCCAGGGGAGCTACACAGATACGCAGTATTTT.

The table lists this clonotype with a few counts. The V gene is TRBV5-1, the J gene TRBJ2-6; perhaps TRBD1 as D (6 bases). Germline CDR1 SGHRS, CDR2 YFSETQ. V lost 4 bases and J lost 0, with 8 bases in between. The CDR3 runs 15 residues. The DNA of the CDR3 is TGCGCCAGCAGCAGACAGGTCTCTGGGGCCAACGTCCTGACTTTC. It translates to CASSRQVSGANVLTF.

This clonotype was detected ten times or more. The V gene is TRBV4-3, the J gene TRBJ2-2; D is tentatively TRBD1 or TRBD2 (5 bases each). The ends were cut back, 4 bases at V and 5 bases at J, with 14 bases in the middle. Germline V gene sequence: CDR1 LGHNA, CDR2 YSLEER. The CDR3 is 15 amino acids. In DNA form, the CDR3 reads TGCGCCAGCAGCCGAGGGACCAGTGGTACCGGGGAGCTGTTTTTT. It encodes CASSRGTSGTGELFF.

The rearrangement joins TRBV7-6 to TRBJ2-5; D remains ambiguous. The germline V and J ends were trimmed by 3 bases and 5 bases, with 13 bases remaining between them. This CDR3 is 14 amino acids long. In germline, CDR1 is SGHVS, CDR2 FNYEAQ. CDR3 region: CASSFGSYTETQYF. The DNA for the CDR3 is TGTGCCAGCAGCTTCGGTTCTTATACGGAGACCCAGTACTTC.

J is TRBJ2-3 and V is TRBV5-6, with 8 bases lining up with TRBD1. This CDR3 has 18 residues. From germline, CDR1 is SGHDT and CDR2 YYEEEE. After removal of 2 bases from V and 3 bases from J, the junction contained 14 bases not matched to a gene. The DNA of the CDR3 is TGTGCCAGCAGCTTAGGGGGAGGACAGGGAGGTTTTACAGATACGCAGTATTTT. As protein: CASSLGGGQGGFTDTQYF.

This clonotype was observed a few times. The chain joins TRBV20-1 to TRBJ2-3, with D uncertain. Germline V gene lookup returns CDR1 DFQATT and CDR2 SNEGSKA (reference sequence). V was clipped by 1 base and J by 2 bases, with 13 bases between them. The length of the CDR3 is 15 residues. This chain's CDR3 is CSARVEPFSTDTQYF. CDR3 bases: TGCAGTGCTAGAGTAGAGCCCTTTTCCACAGATACGCAGTATTTT.

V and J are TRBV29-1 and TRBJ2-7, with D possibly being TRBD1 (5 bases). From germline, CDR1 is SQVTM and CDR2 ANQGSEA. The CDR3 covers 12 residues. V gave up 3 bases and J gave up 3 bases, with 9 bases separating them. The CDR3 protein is CSVDQGYYEQYF. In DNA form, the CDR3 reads TGCAGCGTTGATCAGGGATACTACGAGCAGTACTTC.

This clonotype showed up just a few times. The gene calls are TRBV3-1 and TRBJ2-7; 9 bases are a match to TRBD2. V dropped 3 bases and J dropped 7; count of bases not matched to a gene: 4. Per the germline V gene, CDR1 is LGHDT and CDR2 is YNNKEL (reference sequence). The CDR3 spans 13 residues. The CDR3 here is CASSQRGGSEQYF. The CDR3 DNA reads TGTGCCAGCAGCCAGCGGGGGGGAAGTGAGCAGTACTTC.

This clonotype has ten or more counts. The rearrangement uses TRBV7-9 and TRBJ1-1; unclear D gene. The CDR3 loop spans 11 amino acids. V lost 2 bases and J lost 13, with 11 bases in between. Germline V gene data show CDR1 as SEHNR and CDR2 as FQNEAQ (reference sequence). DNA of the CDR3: TGTGCCAGCAGCTTACAGGTCGGTGTTTTCTTT. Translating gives CASSLQVGVFF.

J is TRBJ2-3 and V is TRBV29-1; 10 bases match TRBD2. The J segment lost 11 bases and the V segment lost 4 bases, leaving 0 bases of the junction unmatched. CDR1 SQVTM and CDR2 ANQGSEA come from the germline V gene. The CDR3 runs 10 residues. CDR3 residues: CSVASGRQYF. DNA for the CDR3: TGCAGCGTTGCTAGCGGGAGGCAGTATTTT.

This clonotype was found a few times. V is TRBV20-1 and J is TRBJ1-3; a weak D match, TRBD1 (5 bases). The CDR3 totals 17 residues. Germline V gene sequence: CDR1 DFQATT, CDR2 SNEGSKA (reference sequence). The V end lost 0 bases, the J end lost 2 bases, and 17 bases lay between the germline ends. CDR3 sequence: CSARDLAGQTPGNTIYF. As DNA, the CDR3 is TGCAGTGCTAGAGATCTGGCAGGGCAAACCCCTGGAAACACCATATATTTT.

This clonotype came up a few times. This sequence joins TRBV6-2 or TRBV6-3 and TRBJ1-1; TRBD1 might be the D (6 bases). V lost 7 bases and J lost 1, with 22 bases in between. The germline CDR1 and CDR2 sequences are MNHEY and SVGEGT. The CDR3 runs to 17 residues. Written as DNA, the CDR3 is TGTGCCAGCACCGACGAGGGTAAGGGGGTATCGAACACTGAAGCTTTCTTT. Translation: CASTDEGKGVSNTEAFF.

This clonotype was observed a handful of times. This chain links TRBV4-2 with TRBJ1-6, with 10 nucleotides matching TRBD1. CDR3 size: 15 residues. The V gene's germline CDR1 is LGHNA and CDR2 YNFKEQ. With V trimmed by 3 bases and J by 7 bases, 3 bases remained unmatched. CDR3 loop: CASSQGTGANSPLHF. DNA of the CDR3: TGTGCCAGCAGCCAGGGGACAGGGGCGAATTCACCCCTCCACTTT.

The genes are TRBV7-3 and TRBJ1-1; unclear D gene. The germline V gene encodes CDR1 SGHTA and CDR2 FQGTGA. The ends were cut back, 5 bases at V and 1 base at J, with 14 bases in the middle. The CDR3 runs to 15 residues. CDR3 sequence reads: CASSPDGRTNTEAFF. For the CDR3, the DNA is TGTGCCAGCAGCCCTGACGGCAGGACGAACACTGAAGCTTTCTTT.

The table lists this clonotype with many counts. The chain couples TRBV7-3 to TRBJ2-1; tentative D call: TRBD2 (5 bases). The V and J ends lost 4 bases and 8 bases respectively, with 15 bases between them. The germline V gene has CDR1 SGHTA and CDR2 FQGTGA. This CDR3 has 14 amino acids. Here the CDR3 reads CASSSRRSGDEQFF. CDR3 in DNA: TGTGCCAGCAGCTCCCGGCGCTCCGGGGATGAGCAGTTCTTC.

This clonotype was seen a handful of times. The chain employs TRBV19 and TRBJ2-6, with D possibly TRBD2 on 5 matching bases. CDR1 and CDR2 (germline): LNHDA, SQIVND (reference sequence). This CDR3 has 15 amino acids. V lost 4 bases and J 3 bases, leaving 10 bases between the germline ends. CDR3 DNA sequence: TGTGCCAGTAGTAGAACCAGCGGTGGGGCCAACGTCCTGACTTTC. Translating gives CASSRTSGGANVLTF.